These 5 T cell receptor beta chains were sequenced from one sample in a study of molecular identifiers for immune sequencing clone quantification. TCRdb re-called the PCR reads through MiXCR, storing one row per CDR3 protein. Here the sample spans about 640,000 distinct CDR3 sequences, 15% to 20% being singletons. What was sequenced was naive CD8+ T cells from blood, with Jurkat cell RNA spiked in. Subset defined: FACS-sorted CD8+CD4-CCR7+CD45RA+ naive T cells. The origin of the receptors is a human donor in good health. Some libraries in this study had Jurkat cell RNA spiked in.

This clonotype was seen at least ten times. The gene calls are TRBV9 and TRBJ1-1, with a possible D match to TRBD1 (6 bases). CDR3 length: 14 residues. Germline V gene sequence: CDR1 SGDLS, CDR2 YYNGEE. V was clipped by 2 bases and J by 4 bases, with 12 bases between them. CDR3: CASSVGGGTTEAFF. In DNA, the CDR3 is TGTGCCAGCAGCGTTGGAGGGGGAACCACTGAAGCTTTCTTT.

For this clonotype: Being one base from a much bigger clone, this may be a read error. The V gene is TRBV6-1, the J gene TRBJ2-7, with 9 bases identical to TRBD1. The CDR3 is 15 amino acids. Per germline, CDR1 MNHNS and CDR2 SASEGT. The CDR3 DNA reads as TGTGCCAGCAAGTCGGGACAGGGAAGCTCCTACGGGCAGTACTTC. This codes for CASKSGQGSSYGQYF.

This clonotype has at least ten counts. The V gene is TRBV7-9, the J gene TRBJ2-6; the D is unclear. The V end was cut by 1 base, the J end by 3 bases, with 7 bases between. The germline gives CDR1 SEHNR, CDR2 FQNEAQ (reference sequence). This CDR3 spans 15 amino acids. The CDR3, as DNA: TGTGCCAGCAGCTTAGGAGGCTTTGGGGCCAACGTCCTGACTTTC. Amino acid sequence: CASSLGGFGANVLTF.

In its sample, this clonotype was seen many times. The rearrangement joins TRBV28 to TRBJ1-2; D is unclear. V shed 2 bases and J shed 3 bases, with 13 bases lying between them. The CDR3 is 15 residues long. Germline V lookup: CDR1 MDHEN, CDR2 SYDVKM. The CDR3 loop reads CASSLTENHYYGYTF. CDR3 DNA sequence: TGTGCCAGCAGTTTAACAGAAAATCACTACTATGGCTACACCTTC.

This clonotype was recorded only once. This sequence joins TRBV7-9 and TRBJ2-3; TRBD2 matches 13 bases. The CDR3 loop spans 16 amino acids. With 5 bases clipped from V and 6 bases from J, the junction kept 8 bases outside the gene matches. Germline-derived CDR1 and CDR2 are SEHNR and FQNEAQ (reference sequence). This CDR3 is CASSEGLAGSGDTQYF. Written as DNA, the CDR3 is TGTGCCAGCAGCGAGGGACTAGCGGGGTCCGGGGATACGCAGTATTTT.